This T cell receptor beta chain was recovered during a study of blood T cell repertoires in COVID-19. Looked up from germline, CDR1 is SGHRS and CDR2 is YFSETQ. There are 16 residues in the CDR3. V was pared by 0 bases and J by 10 bases, with 20 bases between. Clones were sequenced by immunoSEQ multiplex PCR, and TCRdb holds only the in-frame ones, with some missing. Of around 130,000 clones detected, over 70% appear once; the ten largest clones hold more than 15%. The sequenced material came from peripheral blood. The sequence was obtained from a man older than 75 with acute or convalescent COVID-19. The chain links TRBV5-1 to TRBJ2-1; D is perhaps TRBD2 (5 bases). This CDR3 is CASSLAVVGEGYEQFF. CDR3 DNA: TGCGCCAGCAGCTTGGCCGTTGTTGGAGAGGGTTACGAGCAGTTCTTC.